The rows below give T cell receptor beta chains drawn from one sample of a study of immune evolution from preneoplasia to lung adenocarcinoma. Produced via immunoSEQ multiplex PCR; TCRdb's table is partial and in-frame only. This table holds approximately 6,700 clones, around 80% found once. The sequenced sample consisted of FFPE minimally invasive lung adenocarcinoma tissue. The source of these receptors is a person aged 60-79 years with lung adenocarcinoma. CDR3s include the opening cysteine and the closing phenylalanine or tryptophan. D genes are given only for firm matches. Part of the rows lack a size; the others show once, few, many or a class for expanded clones.

clone_size d_call j_call v_call cdr3_nt cdr3_aa
few . TRBJ2-2 TRBV9 TGTGCCAGCAGCGTAGAAGGACATTTCGGGGAGCTGTTTTTT CASSVEGHFGELFF
. . TRBJ2-1 TRBV5-1 TGCGCCAGCAGCGAGGGGGGGACCTACAATGAGCAGTTCTTC CASSEGGTYNEQFF
. TRBD1 TRBJ1-2 TRBV6-5 TGTGCCAGCAGTCGACAGGGGGGAGCAGACTATGGCTACACCTTC CASSRQGGADYGYTF
. . TRBJ2-6 TRBV9 TGTGCCAGCAGCGTGGAGGCGCGGGGGGCCAACGTCCTGACTTTC CASSVEARGANVLTF
. . TRBJ2-1 TRBV19 TGTGCCAGTAGCCATTTGGTAGGCTCCTACAATGAGCAGTTCTTC CASSHLVGSYNEQFF
. TRBD1 TRBJ2-2 TRBV19 TGTGCCAGTAGTAAGGGACAGGGTGCCGGGGAGCTGTTTTTT CASSKGQGAGELFF
. TRBD1 TRBJ2-5 TRBV6-5 TGTGCCAGCAGTTACAGCACGGGACAGTGGGAGACCCAGTACTTC CASSYSTGQWETQYF
few . TRBJ2-1 TRBV30 TGTGCCTGGAAGGGACAAGCGGGGTACAATGAGCAGTTCTTC CAWKGQAGYNEQFF
. . TRBJ2-7 TRBV2 TGTGCCAGCGGAGGACAGGAGCAGTACTTC CASGGQEQYF
. . TRBJ2-7 TRBV7-2 TGTGCCACTGGGGCCATCGACAAGCCCTACGAGCAGTACTTC CATGAIDKPYEQYF
. . TRBJ2-1 TRBV15 TGTGCCACCAAGCGGGTTAGCTCCTACAATGAGCAGTTCTTC CATKRVSSYNEQFF
. TRBD1 TRBJ2-1 TRBV7-8 TGTGCCAGCAGCTCGGGACAGAGCTCCTACAATGAGCAGTTCTTC CASSSGQSSYNEQFF
. TRBD2 TRBJ2-7 TRBV28 TGTGCCAGCAGTCAAGGACTAGCGGGAGGAATCTACGAGCAGTACTTC CASSQGLAGGIYEQYF
once . TRBJ1-4 TRBV10-3 TGTGCCATCAGTGAGGACTATGAAAAACTGTTTTTT CAISEDYEKLFF
. . TRBJ2-7 TRBV27 TGTGCCAGCAGGGGCGGGGTCACCTACGAGCAGTACTTC CASRGGVTYEQYF
. TRBD2 TRBJ2-1 TRBV6-5 TGTGCCAGCAGCCATACTAGCGCCGTAGGTGAGCAGTTCTTC CASSHTSAVGEQFF
few . TRBJ2-3 TRBV6-4 TGTGCCAGCAGTGAAGAGGGAGATACGCAGTATTTT CASSEEGDTQYF
. TRBD2 TRBJ2-7 TRBV11-3 TGTGCCAGCAGCCCCCGGGGGGCGGGAGGTTCTTACGAGCAGTACTTC CASSPRGAGGSYEQYF
. . TRBJ1-5 TRBV29-1 TGCAGCTTCACTCGGGTGAGCAATCAGCCCCAGCATTTT CSFTRVSNQPQHF
. . TRBJ2-5 TRBV12-5 TGTGCTAGTGGTTTGGTCCACCGGACGGACCAAGAGACCCAGTACTTC CASGLVHRTDQETQYF
few . TRBJ1-1 TRBV7-9 TGTGCCAGCAGCTTAGCGCAAGGGGCAGGGTTTGACACTGAAGCTTTCTTT CASSLAQGAGFDTEAFF
. TRBD2 TRBJ2-5 TRBV6-5 TGTGCCAGCATGGGGGGGGAGGCCGGAGAGACCCAGTACTTC CASMGGEAGETQYF
few TRBD2 TRBJ2-7 TRBV9 TGTGCCAGCAGCGTAGGTCTAGCGGATCAGCAGTACTTC CASSVGLADQQYF
. . TRBJ2-5 TRBV20-1 TGCAGTGCTAAGGGTAGCTACGCTCAGTACTTC CSAKGSYAQYF
. TRBD1 TRBJ2-7 TRBV18 TGTGCCAGCTCACTGGGACAGGGGCATAACGAGCAGTACTTC CASSLGQGHNEQYF
. . TRBJ2-2 TRBV18 TGTGCCAGCTCAGCTCCGCAGGGAGCAACCGGGGAGCTGTTTTTT CASSAPQGATGELFF
. TRBD1 TRBJ2-7 TRBV28 TGTGCCAGCAGTTTACCCGGGACAGCCTACGAGCAGTACTTC CASSLPGTAYEQYF
. . TRBJ2-1 TRBV10-2 TGCGCCAGCAGTGAGGGCGGGTACAATGAGCAGTTCTTC CASSEGGYNEQFF
once TRBD2 TRBJ2-3 TRBV15 TGTGCCACCAGCAGGGGACTAGCGGGTTTAGATACGCAGTATTTT CATSRGLAGLDTQYF
. . TRBJ2-3 TRBV7-9 TGTGCCAGCAGCCCCCCCCGAGATACGCAGTATTTT CASSPPRDTQYF
. . TRBJ2-7 TRBV11-2 TGTGCCAGCAGCTTTGGCGGGGGCACCTACGAGCAGTACTTC CASSFGGGTYEQYF
. TRBD2 TRBJ2-5 TRBV15 TGTGCCACCAGCGGGTCGGGAGGCCAAGAGACCCAGTACTTC CATSGSGGQETQYF
once TRBD2 TRBJ2-3 TRBV5-1 TGCGCCAGCAGCTTGGATCTAGCGGGAGGCACAGATACGCAGTATTTT CASSLDLAGGTDTQYF
. TRBD1 TRBJ1-4 TRBV7-2 TGTGCCAGCAGCGACAGGGGTGACGAAAAACTGTTTTTT CASSDRGDEKLFF
. . TRBJ1-3 TRBV5-1 TGCGCCAGCAGCCAAGATATTACTGGAAACACCATATATTTT CASSQDITGNTIYF
. . TRBJ1-5 TRBV28 TGTGCCAGCAGCCCCGCCTGGACTCAGCCCCAGCATTTT CASSPAWTQPQHF
. . TRBJ2-2 TRBV23-1 TGCGCCACCCTTAGGGCCACCGGGGAGCTGTTTTTT CATLRATGELFF
. . TRBJ2-7 TRBV27 TGTGCCAGCAGTTTACTGGGTCGAAGCGAGCAGTACTTC CASSLLGRSEQYF
. . TRBJ2-3 TRBV11-2 TGTGCCAGCAGCTTAACCAGGGGAGATACGCAGTATTTT CASSLTRGDTQYF
. . TRBJ1-2 TRBV9 TGTGCCAGTCTTCGGGCGGGCCATGGCTACACCTTC CASLRAGHGYTF